These 10 T cell receptor beta chains came from one sample sequenced in a study of T-cell memory formation after mild COVID-19. TCRdb reprocessed the 5' RACE reads via MiXCR and lists one record per CDR3 protein. Altogether 550,000 to 700,000 distinct CDR3 sequences are present, 15% to 20% being singletons, with the ten largest covering roughly 7.8%. The sequenced sample was PBMCs or a T cell subset sorted from them (not recorded which). Receptor source: an adult woman who had mild COVID-19 (a few samples of this study predate the infection). Cell type and time point are not known.

This clonotype showed up just a few times. The chain combines TRBV4-1 with TRBJ1-1; 7 bases fit TRBD1. The length of the CDR3 is 15 residues. V was clipped by 0 bases and J by 11 bases; unmatched bases: 12. Germline CDR1 and CDR2: MGHRA and YSYEKL. The CDR3 sequence: CASSQEEGRDSWAFF. The DNA of the CDR3 is TGCGCCAGCAGCCAAGAGGAAGGAAGGGACAGCTGGGCTTTCTTT.

The chain employs TRBV7-2 and TRBJ1-5; TRBD1 matches 10 bases. CDR1 SGHTA and CDR2 FQGNSA come from the germline V gene. This CDR3 comprises 15 residues. V was pared by 4 bases and J by 7 bases, with 7 bases of the junction left unmatched. CDR3 DNA sequence: TGTGCCAGCAGCTCCCGACAGGGGGCAAAGCAGCCCCAGCATTTT. It is translated as CASSSRQGAKQPQHF.

This clonotype appeared many times. This chain joins TRBV7-9 and TRBJ2-3, with no clear D. V was pared by 5 bases and J by 2 bases, with 11 bases between. This CDR3 comprises 14 residues. Germline V gene sequence: CDR1 SEHNR, CDR2 FQNEAQ (reference sequence). CDR3 DNA sequence: TGTGCCAGCAGCCCAAGTAGTTCCACAGATACGCAGTATTTT. This gives the protein CASSPSSSTDTQYF.

V and J are TRBV5-1 and TRBJ1-2; TRBD1 aligns across 8 bases. Per germline, CDR1 SGHRS and CDR2 YFSETQ. This CDR3 is built from 14 residues. V lost 0 bases, J lost 5 bases, and 3 bases stayed unmatched. The CDR3 protein is CASSLGGQEYGYTF. CDR3 bases: TGCGCCAGCAGCTTGGGGGGACAGGAGTATGGCTACACCTTC.

Only a few counts were recorded for this clonotype. CDR3 protein: CASRHNYRGSLNTGELFF. The CDR3 bases are TGTGCCAGCAGACATAATTACAGGGGGTCCTTGAACACCGGGGAGCTGTTTTTT. The chain joins TRBV2 to TRBJ2-2; 8 nucleotides agree with TRBD1. Looked up from germline, CDR1 is SNHLY and CDR2 is FYNNEI. Trimming took 6 bases from V and 1 from J; bases not matched to a gene: 13. The CDR3 loop spans 18 amino acids. The variable domain in full, completed from reference TRBV2 and TRBJ2-2, reads EPEVTQTPSHQVTQMGQEVILRCVPISNHLYFYWYRQILGQKVEFLVSFYNNEISEKSEIFDDQFSVERPDGSNFTLKIRSTKLEDSAMYFCASRHNYRGSLNTGELFFGEGSRLTVL.

The sample holds a few counts of this clonotype. The CDR3 is CASSFRDQGYGYTF. CDR3 nucleotides: TGTGCCAGCAGCTTTAGGGATCAGGGCTATGGCTACACCTTC. The chain uses TRBV7-9 and TRBJ1-2, with D possibly matching TRBD1 (5 bases). Looked up from germline, CDR1 is SEHNR and CDR2 is FQNEAQ (reference sequence). The CDR3 extends over 14 amino acids. V was trimmed by 3 bases and J by 4 bases, leaving 12 bases between them.

The genes are TRBV7-9 and TRBJ2-1, with TRBD1 matching 7 bases. Germline CDR1 and CDR2: SEHNR and FQNEAQ (reference sequence). The ends lost 5 bases at V and 3 bases at J; junction bases unmatched: 10. The CDR3 extends over 16 amino acids. Here the CDR3 reads CASSDLRTGFYNEQFF. In DNA, the CDR3 is TGTGCCAGCAGCGACCTAAGGACAGGCTTCTACAATGAGCAGTTCTTC.

Remarks on this clonotype: A read error is possible here, since a much larger clone lies one base away. The V and J genes are TRBV7-6 and TRBJ1-1; TRBD1 might be the D (5 bases). The CDR3 covers 16 residues. V lost 5 bases, J lost 4 bases, and 20 bases lay in between. Per the germline V gene, CDR1 is SGHVS and CDR2 is FNYEAQ. The CDR3 nucleotides read TGTGCCAGCAGCCAACAATCACGGGGCTCTGGCACTGAAGCTTTCTTT. It is translated as CASSQQSRGSGTEAFF.

The chain combines TRBV7-2 with TRBJ2-3, with a tentative D call TRBD2 (5 bases). The germline V and J ends were trimmed by 3 bases and 6 bases, with 10 bases remaining between them. The V gene's germline CDR1 is SGHTA and CDR2 FQGNSA. The CDR3 covers 13 residues. The CDR3 loop reads CASSFLPGDTQYF. The CDR3 DNA reads as TGTGCCAGCAGCTTCCTCCCGGGGGATACGCAGTATTTT.

This rearrangement joins TRBV19 to TRBJ2-7, with 7 bases identical to TRBD1. The germline gives CDR1 LNHDA, CDR2 SQIVND (reference sequence). This CDR3 is 14 amino acids long. V dropped 6 bases and J dropped 0; count of bases not matched to a gene: 5. The CDR3 here is CASSPTGTSYEQYF. The CDR3 nucleotides read TGTGCCAGTAGCCCGACAGGGACCTCCTACGAGCAGTACTTC.